Given below is one TCR beta chain in context. This clonotype was counted only a few times. Its target antigen remains unknown. Per-base qualities were not stored, and no clone one base away is much larger. Taken from the germline V gene (reference sequence), the CDR1 and CDR2 loops are SEHNR and FQNEAQ. V is cut by 5 bases and J by 3 bases, and the space between the germline ends is 21 bases. There are 17 amino acids in the CDR3, from cysteine to phenylalanine inclusive. Only the CDR3 DNA stays, 51 bases, in frame from base 1. Ficoll-Paque density gradient centrifugation was the method used to isolate PBMCs. The sample comes from a study of T-cell memory formation after mild COVID-19 (dated by TCRdb to the early 2020s). General notes on the study: TCR sequence clusters from the two donors were largely donor specific. In a couple of donors, T-cell clones that expanded and contracted after mild COVID-19 were tracked by sequencing TCRalpha and TCRbeta repertoires over time. The cohort was made up of two young adult volunteers, one female and one male, who were previously healthy. General findings and caveats noted by the study authors: SARS-CoV-2 specificity of the second-wave clones peaking on day 37 was not confirmed. Only two mild cases were covered in the study, and larger cohorts including severe cases with pre-infection samples were considered necessary. Clones that contracted from day 15 to 85 showed balanced CD4/CD8 phenotypes, whereas a second wave of clones that expanded from day 15 to 37 leaned towards CD4+. Contracting CD4+ clones were located mainly in the CM and EM memory subsets, whereas CD8+ clones were found to be enriched in EMRA. Some responding clones were detected in pre-infection memory, suggesting pre-existing cross-reactive memory T cells joined the SARS-CoV-2 response.

The sequencing machine was an Illumina NovaSeq 6000. Using 5'RACE with constant-segment primers, TCRalpha and TCRbeta cDNA libraries were constructed, with sample barcodes and unique molecular identifiers added in the process. Trizol reagent was used to extract RNA from every sample. The libraries were amplified in two PCR steps, and the second step added a second sample barcode and Illumina TruSeq adapters. Sequencing of libraries was performed on an Illumina NovaSeq with 2 x 150 bp paired-end reads. Per the source publication's procedure: The reads were demultiplexed and collapsed into UMI-guided consensus sequences using migec v1.2.7. Using mixcr v2.1.11, the UMI consensuses were aligned to TRA and TRB V and J templates and assembled into clonotypes. Expanded or contracted clonotypes were those called significant by both edgeR and NoisET, with noise models trained on biological replicates. For edgeR calls, a false discovery rate-adjusted p below 0.01 and a log2 fold-change threshold of 1 were applied. As an exploratory analysis of dynamics, max-normalized trajectories of the 1000 most abundant clonotypes were examined with PCA combined with hierarchical clustering. Separately sequenced CD4+ and CD8+ repertoires were used to assign a CD4 or CD8 phenotype to each responding clone. Clones were called with MiXCR by TCRdb after fastp trimmed the public reads at Q25, and only in-frame beta chains were retained. Rows are combined by CDR3 protein, so each entry shows the most common genes and DNA. The V and J calls, along with clone size, are taken from TCRdb and not from the paper's own processing. The sample records 540,000 or so distinct CDR3 sequences, about 20% of which are singletons. Approximately 13% of the sample is in the top ten clones.

The sequence derives from an adult woman who had mild COVID-19 (a few samples of this study predate the infection). The sample titles of this study are shuffled in the database, so cell type and time point are left out; the donor was told from shared clones. The sample comprised PBMCs or a T cell subset sorted from them (not recorded which). This chain joins TRBV7-9 to TRBJ2-3, with TRBD1 as a weak D call on 7 bases. The DNA sequence reads TGTGCCAGCAGCGTTAGCTATCCAGGGGGGAGTACAGATACGCAGTATTTT. The translation is CASSVSYPGGSTDTQYF.